Ten or more counts support the clone carrying this T cell receptor (beta chain). Germline CDR1 and CDR2: MGHDK and SYGVNS. The CDR3 has 16 amino acids. V gave up 3 bases and J gave up 0 bases, with 14 bases separating them. TCRdb redid the calling of the 5' RACE reads with MiXCR, one entry per CDR3 protein. The sample includes more than 60,000 distinct CDR3 sequences, 15% to 20% of them seen just once. This entry is derived from a study of T cells of healthy individuals. The TCR originated in a human donor in good health. The rearrangement links TRBV25-1 to TRBJ1-1; possible D gene TRBD1, 6 bases. CDR3 bases: TGTGCCAGCAGTGACAGGGGAGCAGGGATGAACACTGAAGCTTTCTTT. Protein: CASSDRGAGMNTEAFF.